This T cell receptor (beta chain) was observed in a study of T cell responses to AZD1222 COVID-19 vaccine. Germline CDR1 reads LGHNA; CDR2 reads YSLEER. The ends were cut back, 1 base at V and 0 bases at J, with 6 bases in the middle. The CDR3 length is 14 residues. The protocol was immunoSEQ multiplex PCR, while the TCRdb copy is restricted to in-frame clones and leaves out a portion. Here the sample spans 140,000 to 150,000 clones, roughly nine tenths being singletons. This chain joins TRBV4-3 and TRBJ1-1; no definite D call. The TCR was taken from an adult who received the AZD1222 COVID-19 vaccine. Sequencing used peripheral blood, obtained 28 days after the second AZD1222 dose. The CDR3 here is CASSQGLVNTEAFF. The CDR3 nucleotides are TGCGCCAGCAGCCAAGGACTAGTGAACACTGAAGCTTTCTTT.